A selection of T cell receptor beta chains follows, all from one sample in a study of cytomegalovirus exposure and HLA in healthy donors. Here immunoSEQ multiplex PCR was the method, and the copy in TCRdb shows in-frame clones only, minus some. The repertoire holds around 200,000 clones, with 70% to 80% as singletons. Sequencing was done on a sample of PBMCs. These receptors were taken from a woman aged 45-59 years in good health and CMV-seronegative. CDR3s include the opening cysteine and the closing phenylalanine or tryptophan. D genes are given only for firm matches. Where a row states a size, it is once, few, many or the class of an expanded clone; other rows omit it.

j_call d_call clone_size v_call cdr3_nt cdr3_aa
TRBJ2-2 TRBD2 . TRBV7-3 TGTGCCAGCAGCACCAAGGGACTAGCGGGCACCGGGGAGCTGTTTTTT CASSTKGLAGTGELFF
TRBJ2-2 TRBD2 . TRBV18 TGTGCCAGCTCACCTATCCCCGGGACTAGCGCGAACACCGGGGAGCTGTTTTTT CASSPIPGTSANTGELFF
TRBJ1-3 . . TRBV5-6 TGTGCCAGCAGCTTGGGACGGGGGACCTCTGGAAACACCATATATTTT CASSLGRGTSGNTIYF
TRBJ1-6 . . TRBV11-2 TGTGCCAGCAGCTTAGATCAGGGGTCGGGTTCACCCCTCCACTTT CASSLDQGSGSPLHF
TRBJ1-4 TRBD1 few TRBV6-5 TGTGCCAGCACCATAAGGACAGGGCGCGATGAAAAACTGTTTTTT CASTIRTGRDEKLFF
TRBJ1-5 . few TRBV7-8 TGTGCCAGCAGCTTAGGGGCAGGGAGGAGCAATCAGCCCCAGCATTTT CASSLGAGRSNQPQHF
TRBJ1-1 TRBD1 . TRBV5-6 TGTGCCAGCAGCGGAACAGGGGATGCCGTTCACACTGAAGCTTTCTTT CASSGTGDAVHTEAFF
TRBJ1-1 . once TRBV28 TGTGCCAGCAGTCCCCTTGGGGGGGGTAGTGCGAACACTGAAGCTTTCTTT CASSPLGGGSANTEAFF
TRBJ1-1 TRBD1 . TRBV7-2 TGTGCCAGCAGCCCCCCGACAGGGGAGACTGAAGCTTTCTTT CASSPPTGETEAFF
TRBJ2-3 TRBD2 . TRBV2 TGTGCCAGCAGGAGCACTAGCGGAAGTGCAGATACGCAGTATTTT CASRSTSGSADTQYF
TRBJ1-1 . . TRBV4-3 TGCGCCAGCAGCCTCTCACAGGGAGTTGAAGCTTTCTTT CASSLSQGVEAFF
TRBJ2-7 . . TRBV10-3 TGTGCCATCAGTGTTAACAGCTACGAGCAGTACTTC CAISVNSYEQYF
TRBJ2-1 . . TRBV7-2 TGTGCCAGCAGCCCCGGGGTGGGGACCTACAATGAGCAGTTCTTC CASSPGVGTYNEQFF
TRBJ1-5 . once TRBV28 TGTGCCAGCAGTCCACGGACAGTTTGGAGCAATCAGCCCCAGCATTTT CASSPRTVWSNQPQHF
TRBJ1-1 TRBD1 . TRBV27 TGTGCCAGCAGGTACAGGGGCCCTAACACTGAAGCTTTCTTT CASRYRGPNTEAFF
TRBJ1-6 . few TRBV28 TGTGCCAGCAGTTTATTGAGGCAGGGCAATTCACCCCTCCACTTT CASSLLRQGNSPLHF
TRBJ2-7 TRBD1 . TRBV19 TGTGCCAGTAAGCCGGGACAGGGACCATACGAGCAGTACTTC CASKPGQGPYEQYF
TRBJ2-1 . few TRBV11-2 TGTGCCAGCAGCCCTCGCGGCGCGAGACGCGACCTCCATGAGCAGTTCTTC CASSPRGARRDLHEQFF
TRBJ2-5 . . TRBV10-3 TGTGCCATCAGCCCCACCGCAGGGGTGGAAGAGACCCAGTACTTC CAISPTAGVEETQYF
TRBJ2-2 TRBD2 . TRBV7-2 TGTGCCAGCAGCCTAACCGGGACTAGGGGCGGGGAGCTGTTTTTT CASSLTGTRGGELFF
TRBJ2-1 TRBD2 . TRBV27 TGTGCCAGCAGTCCAGGACTAGCGGGAGGTAACAATGAGCAGTTCTTC CASSPGLAGGNNEQFF
TRBJ1-5 . . TRBV18 TGTGCCAGCTCGCGAGACTACAATCAGCCCCAGCATTTT CASSRDYNQPQHF
TRBJ1-2 TRBD1 few TRBV6-6 TGTGCCAGCACCGAGGGGCACAGGGGCGGCTACACCTTC CASTEGHRGGYTF
TRBJ2-7 TRBD2 . TRBV5-6 TGTGCCAGCAGGCCGTCCGGGACTAGCGGGAGAAAGCAGTACTTC CASRPSGTSGRKQYF
TRBJ2-3 TRBD2 . TRBV4-3 TGCGCCAGCAGCCAAGACCGGACTAGCGGGGATACGCAGTATTTT CASSQDRTSGDTQYF
TRBJ2-2 TRBD2 . TRBV4-2 TGTGCCAGCAGCCAAGATCGAGCGGGGGGGCCCGGCGGGGAGCTGTTTTTT CASSQDRAGGPGGELFF
TRBJ2-1 TRBD1 . TRBV4-1 TGCGCCAGCAGCCAAGATCATGGGACAGGAACCTACAATGAGCAGTTCTTC CASSQDHGTGTYNEQFF
TRBJ1-2 TRBD1 . TRBV9 TGTGCCAGCAGCGAGACTGGACAGGGGAATAAGGGCTACACCTTC CASSETGQGNKGYTF
TRBJ2-7 TRBD2 . TRBV20-1 TGCAGTGCAGGAAGCGGGGACGGTACCTTC CSAGSGDGTF
TRBJ1-1 TRBD1 . TRBV28 TGTGCCAGCAGTTTAGGGCGGACAGGGGTACAACGGGACACCGAAGCTTTCTTT CASSLGRTGVQRDTEAFF
TRBJ2-4 TRBD1 . TRBV2 TGTGCCAGCACCGGACAGGGAATGGGGGACATTCAGTACTTC CASTGQGMGDIQYF
TRBJ1-3 TRBD1 . TRBV18 TGTGCCAGCTCATCCCCGGGACAGGCCTCTGGAAACACCATATATTTT CASSSPGQASGNTIYF
TRBJ2-2 . . TRBV28 TGTGCCAGCACCGCGGGACCAAACACCGGGGAGCTGTTTTTT CASTAGPNTGELFF
TRBJ2-6 TRBD2 . TRBV27 TGTGCCAGCAGGCGGGGGGCCGGAGGGGCCAACGTCCTGACTTTC CASRRGAGGANVLTF
TRBJ2-1 . . TRBV25-1 TGTGCCAGCAGTGCACAGGGTTTTGGGCACAATGAGCAGTTCTTC CASSAQGFGHNEQFF
TRBJ2-5 TRBD1 . TRBV6-5 TGTGCCAGCAGTTACTCGGGGCCAGGGGGAGAGACCCAGTACTTC CASSYSGPGGETQYF
TRBJ1-2 . . TRBV21-1 TGTGCCAGCAGCAATTTTAGGCCACAGGGGGTGGGGGGCTACACCTTC CASSNFRPQGVGGYTF
TRBJ1-6 TRBD1 . TRBV4-1 TGCGCCAGCAGCCAATCGACAGGGGTTAATTCACCCCTCCACTTT CASSQSTGVNSPLHF
TRBJ1-4 . once TRBV7-9 TGTGCCAGCAGCTTTAATTCTGGGGAGGGTGAAAAACTGTTTTTT CASSFNSGEGEKLFF
TRBJ1-4 . . TRBV4-3 TGCGCCAGCAGCCAGAGACGAGGATATAATGAAAAACTGTTTTTT CASSQRRGYNEKLFF
TRBJ2-7 TRBD1 . TRBV10-3 TGTGCCATCAGTGATTCTCCAGGGGGATCCTACGAGCAGTACTTC CAISDSPGGSYEQYF
TRBJ2-7 TRBD1 . TRBV7-2 TGTGCCAGCAGCTTAGCGCGGGGGACAGGGAGTTACGAGCAGTACTTC CASSLARGTGSYEQYF
TRBJ2-7 . . TRBV2 TGTGCCAGCTCCTTCTCCGACGAGCAGTACTTC CASSFSDEQYF
TRBJ2-7 TRBD2 . TRBV6-5 TGTGCCAGCAGTTATGCGACTAGCGCTCCATACGAGCAGTACTTC CASSYATSAPYEQYF
TRBJ2-3 TRBD2 . TRBV6-1 TGTGCCAGCAGTGAAAGGGGTAGCGGGGGTTATCCTAGCACAGATACGCAGTATTTT CASSERGSGGYPSTDTQYF
TRBJ1-4 . . TRBV6-1 TGTGCCAGCAAAGACAGGACTAATGAAAAACTGTTTTTT CASKDRTNEKLFF